This TCR beta chain was sequenced in a study of blood T cell repertoires in COVID-19. In germline, CDR1 is SGDLS, CDR2 YYNGEE. CDR3 length equals 14 residues. V lost 2 bases and J lost 8, with 14 bases in between. Sequencing used immunoSEQ multiplex PCR; TCRdb keeps in-frame clones, though not all of them. Among about 260,000 clones, 75% to 90% were seen once, and the ten largest hold about 4.9%. The chain carries TRBV9 and TRBJ2-1, with D possibly matching TRBD2 (6 bases). The material sequenced was peripheral blood. This TCR was sampled from a man between 60 and 75 years old who had recovered from COVID-19. CDR3: CASSVRTIRDEQFF. CDR3 nucleotide sequence: TGTGCCAGCAGCGTTCGGACTATTCGGGATGAGCAGTTCTTC.